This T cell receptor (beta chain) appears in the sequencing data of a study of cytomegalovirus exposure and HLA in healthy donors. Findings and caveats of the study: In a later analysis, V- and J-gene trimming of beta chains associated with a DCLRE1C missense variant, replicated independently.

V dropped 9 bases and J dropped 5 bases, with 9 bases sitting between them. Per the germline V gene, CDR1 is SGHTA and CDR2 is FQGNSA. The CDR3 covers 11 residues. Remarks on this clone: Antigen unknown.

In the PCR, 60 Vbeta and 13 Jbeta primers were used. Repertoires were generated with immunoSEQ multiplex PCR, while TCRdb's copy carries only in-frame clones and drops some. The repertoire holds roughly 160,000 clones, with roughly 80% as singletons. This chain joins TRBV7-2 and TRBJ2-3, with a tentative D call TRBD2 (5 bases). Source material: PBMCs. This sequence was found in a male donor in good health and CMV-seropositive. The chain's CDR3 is CARRTLDTQYF. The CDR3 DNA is TGTGCCAGACGGACTCTAGATACGCAGTATTTT.